This record concerns one T cell receptor (beta chain) sequence. The V and J ends lost 5 bases and 0 bases respectively, with 7 bases between them. The germline CDR1 and CDR2 sequences are KGHDR and SFDVKD. This CDR3 spans 14 amino acids. These data come from a study of metastatic and nonmetastatic thyroid tumors. As for the study in general: Peripheral blood and tumor or nodule samples from malignant and benign thyroid patients were compared.

Prior to thyroid surgery, none of the patients had received any treatment. MiXCR reprocessed the PCR reads for TCRdb. The sample has more than 40,000 clones; under 4% are singletons. The sequenced sample was blood. This receptor was taken from a female donor with papillary thyroid cancer or a benign thyroid nodule (not recorded which). Some clones in this sample may be carry-over from other donors' samples. The chain recombines TRBV24-1 with TRBJ1-5; no clear D. CDR3 loop: CATSVAYSNQPQHF. In DNA, the CDR3 is TGTGCCACCAGTGTGGCTTATAGCAATCAGCCCCAGCATTTT.